The 2 T cell receptor beta chains below were found in one sample sequenced in a study of T-cell reconstitution after alpha-beta-depleted transplantation in children. The authors prepared the TCRbeta library with unique molecular identifiers. TCRdb itself ran the PCR reads through MiXCR, one entry per CDR3 protein. The sample contains nearly 550,000 distinct CDR3 sequences, 15% to 20% of which appear only once. The sample here was PBMCs from the stem cell graft donor, taken from the stem cell graft. All receptors come from a human donor who donated a stem cell graft to a child with acute lymphoblastic leukemia.

The V gene is TRBV19, the J gene TRBJ2-7; no firm D call. Trimming shortened V by 0 bases and J by 3 bases, and 12 bases separated the two germline ends. The CDR3 is 15 amino acids. CDR1 and CDR2 (germline): LNHDA, SQIVND (reference sequence). CDR3 sequence reads: CASSIDQRVSYEQYF. Written as DNA, the CDR3 is TGTGCCAGTAGTATAGATCAGAGAGTGAGCTACGAGCAGTACTTC.

The V call is TRBV7-6, the J call TRBJ1-4; 7 nucleotides agree with TRBD1. Trimming took 5 bases from V and 9 from J; bases not matched to a gene: 12. The CDR3 loop spans 15 amino acids. Looked up from germline, CDR1 is SGHVS and CDR2 is FNYEAQ. The CDR3 loop reads CASSTLRGSPKKLFF. CDR3 sequence (DNA): TGTGCCAGCAGCACCCTCAGGGGGTCGCCGAAAAAACTGTTTTTT.